Shown below are 24 T cell receptor beta chains from a single sample sequenced in a study of blood T cell repertoires in COVID-19. Only in-frame clones appear in the TCRdb table, and some are missing; sequencing was by immunoSEQ multiplex PCR. This sample has 150,000 or so clones; roughly 78% occur once, and the top ten carry around 15%. The sample consisted of peripheral blood. These receptors were obtained from a human donor with acute or convalescent COVID-19. The donor label of this sample is uncertain.

J is TRBJ2-7 and V is TRBV5-4; D may be TRBD2 (6 bases). The CDR3 spans 14 residues. Trimming stripped 1 base from V and 0 bases from J, with 8 bases between. Germline V gene lookup returns CDR1 SGHNT and CDR2 YYREEE (reference sequence). CDR3 amino acids: CASSLSGPSYEQYF. As DNA, the CDR3 is TGTGCCAGCAGCTTGAGCGGGCCCTCCTACGAGCAGTACTTC.

The chain uses TRBV19 and TRBJ1-2; TRBD1 matches at 9 bases. The CDR3 has 15 residues. V shed 1 base, J shed 6 bases, and the junction held 6 bases outside the gene matches. Germline V gene sequence: CDR1 LNHDA, CDR2 SQIVND (reference sequence). The DNA of the CDR3 is TGTGCCAGTAGTATAGCCAGGGACAGGGTGAATGGCTACACCTTC. Translating it yields CASSIARDRVNGYTF.

V and J are TRBV15 and TRBJ2-5; D uncertain. The CDR3 spans 14 residues. The germline V and J ends were trimmed by 0 bases and 1 base, with 6 bases remaining between them. Germline assignment: CDR1 LNHNV and CDR2 YYDKDF (reference sequence). CDR3 DNA: TGTGCCACCAGCAGAGATCGCGGCCAAGAGACCCAGTACTTC. Translation: CATSRDRGQETQYF. Full variable domain (missing parts from reference TRBV15 and TRBJ2-5): DAMVIQNPRYQVTQFGKPVTLSCSQTLNHNVMYWYQQKSSQAPKLLFHYYDKDFNNEADTPDNFQSRRPNTSFCFLDIRSPGLGDTAMYLCATSRDRGQETQYFGPGTRLLVL.

The chain is built from TRBV19 and TRBJ2-3; 12 positions match TRBD1. Germline CDR1 LNHDA, CDR2 SQIVND (reference sequence). The CDR3 spans 15 residues. The J segment lost 3 bases and the V segment lost 8 bases, leaving 6 bases of the junction unmatched. CDR3: CASGTGGFETDTQYF. The CDR3 coding sequence is TGTGCCAGTGGGACAGGGGGCTTTGAAACAGATACGCAGTATTTT.

This chain connects TRBV18 to TRBJ1-1; D is uncertain. The CDR3 loop spans 13 amino acids. Germline lookup yields CDR1 KGHSH and CDR2 LQKENI. The V end lost 2 bases, the J end lost 7 bases, and 11 bases lay between the germline ends. The CDR3 sequence: CASSPATNGEAFF. The CDR3 DNA follows: TGTGCCAGCTCACCAGCCACTAACGGTGAAGCTTTCTTT.

The chain carries TRBV30 and TRBJ2-6, with TRBD2 matching over 16 bases. There are 20 residues in the CDR3. Trimming cost V 8 bases and J 6 bases; bases outside gene matches: 19. From germline, CDR1 is GTSNPN and CDR2 SVGIG (reference sequence). The CDR3 DNA is TGTGCCGGAATCAAAAGAAGCGGGACTAGCGGGGGGGCCACGGCCAACGTCCTGACTTTC. The encoded protein is CAGIKRSGTSGGATANVLTF.

The sample holds one count of this clone. The chain joins TRBV5-5 to TRBJ2-5; a possible D gene is TRBD1 (6 bases). The CDR3 extends over 15 amino acids. The V end was cut by 1 base, the J end by 1 base, with 11 bases between. Germline values: CDR1 SGHKS, CDR2 YYEKEE (reference sequence). CDR3 residues: CASSLYEGGQETQYF. The CDR3 region has the DNA TGTGCCAGCAGCTTGTATGAAGGGGGCCAAGAGACCCAGTACTTC.

This clone was counted once. This chain joins TRBV6-5 and TRBJ1-2; 7 bases fit TRBD1. V shed 5 bases, J shed 13 bases, and the junction held 10 bases outside the gene matches. Per germline, CDR1 MNHEY and CDR2 SVGAGI. This CDR3 contains 12 residues. The CDR3 spells CASSNRQGTSTF. CDR3 in DNA: TGTGCCAGCAGTAACCGACAGGGAACCTCCACCTTC.

The rearrangement uses TRBV6-6 and TRBJ2-3; possibly TRBD1 or TRBD2 for D (5 bases each). This CDR3 has 15 amino acids. Trimming stripped 5 bases from V and 1 base from J, with 13 bases between. Per germline, CDR1 MNHNY and CDR2 SVGAGI (reference sequence). For the CDR3, the DNA is TGTGCCAGCAGTCTAGCAGGGTCCCGCACAGATACGCAGTATTTT. This encodes CASSLAGSRTDTQYF.

The V and J genes are TRBV10-3 and TRBJ2-3; 8 bases are a match to TRBD1. The J segment lost 2 bases and the V segment lost 2 bases, leaving 3 bases of the junction unmatched. Germline V gene lookup returns CDR1 ENHRY and CDR2 SYGVKD. CDR3 length: 15 amino acids. CDR3 loop: CAISEAGGYTDTQYF. CDR3 sequence (DNA): TGTGCCATCAGTGAGGCAGGGGGCTACACAGATACGCAGTATTTT.

The chain carries TRBV2 and TRBJ2-2, with TRBD1 matching over 7 bases. The CDR3 covers 14 residues. Germline V gene lookup returns CDR1 SNHLY and CDR2 FYNNEI. The V gene end was trimmed by 6 bases and the J gene end by 5 bases; junction bases not matched to a gene: 6. The chain's CDR3 is CASRLQGRTGELFF. The CDR3, as DNA: TGTGCCAGCAGGCTACAGGGGCGGACCGGGGAGCTGTTTTTT.

About this clone: Distinct nucleotide sequences in the sample also encode this CDR3. The V and J genes are TRBV6-5 and TRBJ1-1; 8 bases line up with TRBD1. This CDR3 has 12 residues. V shed 6 bases and J 6 bases; nucleotides not matched to a gene: 3. CDR1 is MNHEY and CDR2 is SVGAGI in the germline V gene. CDR3 sequence: CASRQTGAEAFF. For the CDR3, the DNA is TGTGCCAGCAGACAGACAGGGGCTGAAGCTTTCTTT.

This clone turned up a few times. The V and J genes are TRBV2 and TRBJ2-3; the match to TRBD1 covers 7 bases. The germline V gene has CDR1 SNHLY and CDR2 FYNNEI. Germline trimming cut 7 bases from V and 0 bases from J; bases unmatched to any gene: 4. CDR3 length: 14 amino acids. The CDR3 loop reads CASNRDRSTDTQYF. DNA of the CDR3: TGTGCCAGCAATCGGGACAGAAGCACAGATACGCAGTATTTT. The variable domain in full, completed from reference TRBV2 and TRBJ2-3, reads EPEVTQTPSHQVTQMGQEVILRCVPISNHLYFYWYRQILGQKVEFLVSFYNNEISEKSEIFDDQFSVERPDGSNFTLKIRSTKLEDSAMYFCASNRDRSTDTQYFGPGTRLTVL.

This rearrangement joins TRBV6-5 to TRBJ2-1; possible D gene TRBD2, 6 bases. There are 15 residues in the CDR3. Between the trimmed V and J ends, which lost 6 bases and 9 bases, there was a span of 21 bases. The germline CDR1 and CDR2 sequences are MNHEY and SVGAGI. The DNA for the CDR3 is TGTGCCAGCAGACTCCGGGACTCCCTTAATAGTGAGCAGTTCTTC. It specifies CASRLRDSLNSEQFF.

This clone was picked up one time. Relative to the germline gene, one junction end is altered; a read error may explain this. This sequence joins TRBV19 and TRBJ1-1, with TRBD1 matching 12 bases. The length of the CDR3 is 14 residues. Germline V gene lookup returns CDR1 LNHDA and CDR2 SQIVND (reference sequence). CDR3 loop: CASSTPGTGGSVSF. CDR3 coding DNA: TGTGCCAGTAGTACCCCCGGGACAGGGGGCAGCGTAAGTTTT.

This CDR3 is CASSFRRAGQLFF. The CDR3 coding sequence is TGTGCCAGCAGCTTTAGGAGGGCGGGGCAACTGTTTTTT. V gene TRBV7-2 combines with J gene TRBJ1-4, with a weak D call TRBD1 (5 bases). The CDR3 contains 13 residues. Germline CDR1 SGHTA, CDR2 FQGNSA. Trimming removed 3 bases from V and 12 bases from J, with 14 bases in between.

This chain uses TRBV29-1 with TRBJ1-1; D is possibly TRBD1 (5 bases). The CDR3 is 13 residues long. V was clipped by 3 bases and J by 1 base, with 9 bases between them. CDR1 is SQVTM, CDR2 ANQGSEA, per germline. The CDR3 sequence: CSVDQGGNTEAFF. Here the CDR3 DNA reads TGCAGCGTTGATCAGGGTGGGAACACTGAAGCTTTCTTT. Full variable domain (remainder filled in from reference TRBV29-1 and TRBJ1-1): SAVISQKPSRDICQRGTSLTIQCQVDSQVTMMFWYRQQPGQSLTLIATANQGSEATYESGFVIDKFPISRPNLTFSTLTVSNMSPEDSSIYLCSVDQGGNTEAFFGQGTRLTVV.

This rearrangement joins TRBV7-8 to TRBJ1-5, with 7 nucleotides matching TRBD1. The CDR3 is made up of 18 amino acids. The ends lost 2 bases at V and 0 bases at J; junction bases unmatched: 10. From germline, CDR1 is SGHVS and CDR2 FQNEAQ. The CDR3, as DNA: TGTGCCAGCAGCTTAAAGGGGACAGCTACGTTTAGCAATCAGCCCCAGCATTTT. This encodes CASSLKGTATFSNQPQHF. The variable domain in full, with the rest retrieved from reference TRBV7-8 and TRBJ1-5, is GAGVSQSPRYKVAKRGQDVALRCDPISGHVSLFWYQQALGQGPEFLTYFQNEAQLDKSGLPSDRFFAERPEGSVSTLKIQRTQQEDSAVYLCASSLKGTATFSNQPQHFGDGTRLSIL.

The chain has TRBV27 and TRBJ2-1; no clear D gene. Trimming stripped 8 bases from V and 8 bases from J, with 10 bases between. The CDR3 extends over 11 amino acids. Germline lookup yields CDR1 MNHEY and CDR2 SMNVEV (reference sequence). The CDR3 reads CASSAGDEQFF. CDR3 nucleotides: TGTGCCAGCTCCGCCGGAGATGAGCAGTTCTTC.

The genes are TRBV19 and TRBJ1-2, with 8 positions matching TRBD1. The CDR3 covers 14 residues. Unmatched junction bases numbered 5, after V lost 3 bases and J lost 5 bases. Germline V gene sequence: CDR1 LNHDA, CDR2 SQIVND (reference sequence). The CDR3 loop is CASSILQGAYGYTF. The CDR3 region has the DNA TGTGCCAGTAGTATCCTTCAGGGGGCTTATGGCTACACCTTC.

The chain uses TRBV2 and TRBJ1-2; maybe TRBD1 (5 bases). Trimming removed 6 bases at V and 8 bases at J, with 19 bases between. CDR1 SNHLY and CDR2 FYNNEI come from the germline V gene. CDR3 length: 14 residues. The CDR3, as DNA: TGTGCCAGCAGCCCTGGACACATGGCTGGGGGCTACACCTTC. Residues: CASSPGHMAGGYTF.

This rearrangement joins TRBV6-5 to TRBJ1-3; TRBD1 matches 8 bases. Germline V gene data show CDR1 as MNHEY and CDR2 as SVGAGI. This CDR3 has 15 residues. With V trimmed by 8 bases and J by 8 bases, 14 bases remained unmatched. CDR3: CASRLLPGQADTIYF. The CDR3 nucleotides are TGTGCCAGCCGTCTCCTTCCGGGACAGGCGGACACCATATATTTT.

The sample holds a few counts of this clone. The chain has TRBV25-1 and TRBJ2-1, with D possibly matching TRBD1 (5 bases). V shed 0 bases and J shed 4 bases, with 7 bases lying between them. CDR3 size: 14 residues. Germline loops: CDR1 MGHDK, CDR2 SYGVNS. CDR3 in DNA: TGTGCCAGCAGTGAATATCCAGGGTACAATGAGCAGTTCTTC. Translated, it gives CASSEYPGYNEQFF. The full variable domain, with the rest looked up from reference TRBV25-1 and TRBJ2-1, is EADIYQTPRYLVIGTGKKITLECSQTMGHDKMYWYQQDPGMELHLIHYSYGVNSTEKGDLSSESTVSRIRTEHFPLTLESARPSHTSQYLCASSEYPGYNEQFFGPGTRLTVL.

The chain joins TRBV19 to TRBJ2-1; 10 bases line up with TRBD2. The trim removed 6 bases at V and 12 bases at J, leaving 14 bases unmatched. CDR3 length: 15 residues. Germline V gene data show CDR1 as LNHDA and CDR2 as SQIVND (reference sequence). The CDR3 sequence: CASSPQAGGPPLQFF. The DNA for the CDR3 is TGTGCCAGTAGCCCCCAAGCGGGGGGGCCCCCGCTGCAGTTCTTC.